The 30 T cell receptor beta chains listed next were all sequenced from one sample in a study of blood T cell repertoires in COVID-19. Assay used: immunoSEQ multiplex PCR; TCRdb lists only in-frame clones, some missing. In the table there are some 150,000 clones, roughly 86% of which are singletons. Specimen: peripheral blood. These receptors were taken from a man aged 35 to 55 who had recovered from COVID-19.

This clone has a single count. The V call is TRBV12-3 or TRBV12-4, the J call TRBJ1-1; D call uncertain. Trimming shortened V by 5 bases and J by 4 bases, and 8 bases separated the two germline ends. CDR3 length: 12 residues. The CDR3, as DNA: TGTGCCAGCAGTCTTCTCGGCACTGAAGCTTTCTTT. This encodes CASSLLGTEAFF.

This clone came up once. The V call is TRBV25-1, the J call TRBJ2-5, with D unclear. This CDR3 is built from 13 residues. Germline V lookup: CDR1 MGHDK, CDR2 SYGVNS. Trimming removed 1 base at V and 7 bases at J, with 10 bases between. CDR3 sequence reads: CASSELGTGTQYF. CDR3 nucleotides: TGTGCCAGCAGTGAATTAGGAACGGGGACCCAGTACTTC.

J is TRBJ1-3 and V is TRBV19, with D maybe TRBD1 (5 bases). The V end lost 6 bases, the J end lost 0 bases, and 12 bases lay between the germline ends. Germline-derived CDR1 and CDR2 are LNHDA and SQIVND (reference sequence). The CDR3 is 15 residues long. CDR3 coding DNA: TGTGCCAGTAGCCCTAACAGGTTCTCTGGAAACACCATATATTTT. Encoded protein: CASSPNRFSGNTIYF.

A remark on this clone: At the DNA level, this CDR3 is encoded by other sequences in the same sample as well. The genes are TRBV11-3 and TRBJ2-3, with TRBD2 identical over 13 bases. V shed 4 bases and J 3 bases; nucleotides not matched to a gene: 1. Germline CDR1 and CDR2: SGHNT and YENEEA. The CDR3 contains 15 residues. The CDR3: CASSSGLAGTDTQYF. CDR3 nucleotides: TGTGCCAGCAGCTCGGGACTAGCGGGGACAGATACGCAGTATTTT.

The gene calls are TRBV27 and TRBJ2-1, with a tentative D call TRBD1 (6 bases). The CDR3 has 14 residues. CDR1 MNHEY and CDR2 SMNVEV come from the germline V gene (reference sequence). V dropped 2 bases and J dropped 1 base, with 6 bases sitting between them. The CDR3 sequence is CASSLRGSYNEQFF. The CDR3 bases are TGTGCCAGCAGTTTAAGGGGGTCCTACAATGAGCAGTTCTTC.

The chain uses TRBV5-6 and TRBJ1-1; D might be TRBD1 (6 bases). Trimming left V 3 bases short and J 4 bases short, with 16 bases between. CDR1 is SGHDT and CDR2 is YYEEEE in the germline V gene. The CDR3 has 15 amino acids. Here the CDR3 reads CASSSTGTWGTEAFF. The DNA of the CDR3 is TGTGCCAGCAGCTCAACCGGGACATGGGGCACTGAAGCTTTCTTT.

The J gene is TRBJ2-7, the V gene TRBV2; D gene uncertain. The CDR3 contains 12 residues. Germline CDR1 SNHLY, CDR2 FYNNEI. Trimming shortened V by 7 bases and J by 1 base, and 8 bases separated the two germline ends. The CDR3 nucleotides read TGTGCCAGCAAGTACAGTTCCTACGAGCAGTACTTC. This sequence encodes CASKYSSYEQYF.

This chain connects TRBV6-7 to TRBJ1-2, with a possible D match to TRBD1 (6 bases). TRBV6-7 is treated as an ORF (open reading frame) with a function not yet certain. V was cut by 6 bases and J by 9 bases, with 20 bases left in between. CDR3 length: 14 amino acids. Here the CDR3 DNA reads TGTGCCAGCAGCCACGCCGGGACATCTAATTGCTACACCTTC. Translated, it gives CASSHAGTSNCYTF.

The chain couples TRBV10-3 to TRBJ2-2, with 9 bases identical to TRBD2. V shed 5 bases and J 6 bases; nucleotides not matched to a gene: 7. The CDR3 is 15 residues long. Looked up from germline, CDR1 is ENHRY and CDR2 is SYGVKD. The CDR3 DNA follows: TGTGCCATCAGTTTTAGCGGGAGAGGAGCCGGGGAGCTGTTTTTT. This gives the protein CAISFSGRGAGELFF.

The V gene is TRBV5-6, the J gene TRBJ2-7; 8 nucleotides match TRBD2. This CDR3 comprises 14 residues. V was pared by 4 bases and J by 5 bases, with 8 bases of the junction left unmatched. Germline CDR1 SGHDT, CDR2 YYEEEE. The CDR3 spells CASSPGLVGNEQYF. The DNA for the CDR3 is TGTGCCAGCAGCCCGGGACTAGTGGGGAACGAGCAGTACTTC.

The V gene is TRBV3-1 (or the pseudogene TRBV3-2), the J gene TRBJ1-4, with 8 nucleotides matching TRBD1. The CDR3 is 15 residues long. The J segment lost 10 bases and the V segment lost 5 bases, leaving 12 bases of the junction unmatched. The germline V gene has CDR1 LGHDT and CDR2 YNNKEL (reference sequence). In DNA form, the CDR3 reads TGTGCCAGCAGCTCGAGCTGGGGACAGGCCCCAAAACTGTTTTTT. It is translated as CASSSSWGQAPKLFF.

V and J are TRBV24-1 and TRBJ1-2; the D is unclear. The CDR3 length is 12 residues. V was clipped by 3 bases and J by 3 bases, with 4 bases between them. The germline V gene has CDR1 KGHDR and CDR2 SFDVKD. Here the CDR3 DNA reads TGTGCCACCAGTGATCAGGACTATGGCTACACCTTC. Residues: CATSDQDYGYTF.

This clone occurred a few times. J is TRBJ1-6 and V is TRBV4-1; D remains ambiguous. V gave up 4 bases and J gave up 8 bases, with 18 bases separating them. The CDR3 loop spans 16 amino acids. Germline CDR1 reads MGHRA; CDR2 reads YSYEKL. CDR3 region: CASSLQREGADSPLHF. For the CDR3, the DNA is TGCGCCAGCAGCCTCCAAAGAGAGGGTGCAGATTCACCCCTCCACTTT.

V gene TRBV30 combines with J gene TRBJ2-1, with D perhaps TRBD2 (5 bases). The V end lost 0 bases, the J end lost 6 bases, and 12 bases lay between the germline ends. The germline V gene has CDR1 GTSNPN and CDR2 SVGIG (reference sequence). The CDR3 loop spans 14 amino acids. The DNA of the CDR3 is TGTGCCTGGAGTGTAGAGAGGGCCCGCAATGAGCAGTTCTTC. Its protein product is CAWSVERARNEQFF.

The rearrangement links TRBV13 to TRBJ2-2, with a possible D match to TRBD2 (5 bases). Trimming took 5 bases from V and 4 from J, leaving 8 bases between them. This CDR3 region has 13 residues. The V gene's germline CDR1 is PRHDT and CDR2 FYEKMQ (reference sequence). The CDR3 protein is CASSVRGTGELFF. In DNA form, the CDR3 reads TGTGCCAGCAGCGTCCGGGGCACCGGGGAGCTGTTTTTT.

This chain links TRBV4-1 with TRBJ2-1; TRBD2 might be the D (5 bases). V gave up 5 bases and J gave up 8 bases, with 16 bases separating them. Germline CDR1 reads MGHRA; CDR2 reads YSYEKL. The CDR3 totals 14 residues. The chain's CDR3 is CASSYPGVGDEQFF. The CDR3 coding sequence is TGCGCCAGCAGCTACCCCGGGGTGGGAGATGAGCAGTTCTTC.

The chain has TRBV27 and TRBJ1-4, with D unresolved. This CDR3 is built from 13 residues. V was pared by 0 bases and J by 7 bases, with 6 bases between. CDR1 and CDR2 from the germline V gene are MNHEY and SMNVEV (reference sequence). The CDR3 region is CASSLSGSEKLFF. Here the CDR3 DNA reads TGTGCCAGCAGTTTATCAGGGAGTGAAAAACTGTTTTTT.

The chain combines TRBV9 with TRBJ2-7, with TRBD1 identical over 9 bases. With V trimmed by 0 bases and J by 6 bases, 10 bases remained unmatched. Germline V gene lookup returns CDR1 SGDLS and CDR2 YYNGEE. The CDR3 covers 16 residues. CDR3 nucleotides: TGTGCCAGCAGCGTAGCCGGGACAGGGAGTGTCTTCGAGCAGTACTTC. It specifies CASSVAGTGSVFEQYF.

DNA of the CDR3: TGTGCCAGCAGCTTAGAGTACGGTAGCAATCAGCCCCAGCATTTT. Its translation: CASSLEYGSNQPQHF. The chain uses TRBV7-8 and TRBJ1-5; D remains ambiguous. Germline loops: CDR1 SGHVS, CDR2 FQNEAQ. CDR3 length: 15 residues. V was cut by 1 base and J by 0 bases, with 7 bases left in between.

In DNA form, the CDR3 reads TGTGCCAGCAGCCAGAAGGGGGCCTACAATGAGCAGTTCTTC. Translating gives CASSQKGAYNEQFF. The chain carries TRBV3-1 (or the pseudogene TRBV3-2) and TRBJ2-1; perhaps TRBD1 as D (6 bases). Germline lookup yields CDR1 LGHDT and CDR2 YNNKEL (reference sequence). CDR3 length: 14 residues. Trimming pared 3 bases from V and 2 bases from J, leaving 8 bases between.

The chain joins TRBV15 to TRBJ2-1; 15 nucleotides agree with TRBD2. V lost 2 bases, J lost 8 bases, and 13 bases stayed unmatched. This CDR3 spans 19 amino acids. CDR1 LNHNV and CDR2 YYDKDF come from the germline V gene (reference sequence). The CDR3 DNA reads as TGTGCCACCAGCAGACCCCCCACGGGACTAGCGGGAGGTGTCTATGAGCAGTTCTTC. The encoded protein is CATSRPPTGLAGGVYEQFF.

V usage is TRBV27 and J usage is TRBJ2-1, with TRBD2 matching 8 bases. Unmatched junction bases numbered 9, after V lost 3 bases and J lost 8 bases. Germline V CDR1 and CDR2: MNHEY, SMNVEV (reference sequence). This CDR3 has 15 amino acids. The CDR3 reads CASSLEGLGYDEQFF. CDR3 sequence (DNA): TGTGCCAGCAGTTTGGAGGGACTAGGGTATGATGAGCAGTTCTTC.

The rearrangement uses TRBV18 and TRBJ1-1; 8 positions agree with TRBD1. This CDR3 comprises 14 residues. The germline gives CDR1 KGHSH, CDR2 LQKENI. After removal of 5 bases from V and 5 bases from J, the junction contained 7 bases not matched to a gene. The CDR3 region is CASSSDRVRTEAFF. The CDR3 coding sequence is TGTGCCAGCTCATCGGACAGGGTTCGTACTGAAGCTTTCTTT.

The chain combines TRBV7-6 with TRBJ2-1, with 10 nucleotides matching TRBD1. V was clipped by 1 base and J by 8 bases; unmatched bases: 2. The CDR3 has 14 amino acids. Germline CDR1 SGHVS, CDR2 FNYEAQ. This chain's CDR3 is CASSLETGGHEQFF. CDR3 sequence (DNA): TGTGCCAGCAGCTTAGAGACAGGGGGCCATGAGCAGTTCTTC.

This sequence joins TRBV19 and TRBJ1-5; a possible D gene is TRBD1 (5 bases). The CDR3 spans 14 residues. Germline-derived CDR1 and CDR2 are LNHDA and SQIVND (reference sequence). V lost 8 bases and J lost 0, with 11 bases in between. CDR3 protein: CASQQAYSNQPQHF. CDR3 coding DNA: TGTGCCAGTCAACAGGCTTATAGCAATCAGCCCCAGCATTTT. Full variable domain (remainder filled in from reference TRBV19 and TRBJ1-5): DGGITQSPKYLFRKEGQNVTLSCEQNLNHDAMYWYRQDPGQGLRLIYYSQIVNDFQKGDIAEGYSVSREKKESFPLTVTSAQKNPTAFYLCASQQAYSNQPQHFGDGTRLSIL.

This chain joins TRBV5-6 and TRBJ1-1; 9 positions agree with TRBD1. The CDR3 length is 15 residues. The germline V gene encodes CDR1 SGHDT and CDR2 YYEEEE. Trimming removed 1 base from V and 4 bases from J; junction bases left unmatched: 5. CDR3 in DNA: TGTGCCAGCAGCTTGTTGGACAGGGGTCCCACTGAAGCTTTCTTT. Protein: CASSLLDRGPTEAFF.

The rearrangement joins TRBV11-3 to TRBJ2-3, with TRBD2 as a possible D gene (6 bases). Germline-derived CDR1 and CDR2 are SGHNT and YENEEA. V lost 3 bases to trimming and J lost 2 bases, with 12 bases between them. The CDR3 is 15 amino acids. CDR3 region: CASSFSSEDTDTQYF. Here the CDR3 DNA reads TGTGCCAGCAGCTTTTCTAGCGAGGACACAGATACGCAGTATTTT.

In its sample, this clone was seen once. This chain uses TRBV11-2 with TRBJ1-1; no reliable D call. V dropped 1 base and J dropped 0 bases, with 6 bases sitting between them. The CDR3 totals 14 residues. In germline, CDR1 is SGHAT, CDR2 FQNNGV. CDR3 region: CASSLAEMNTEAFF. In DNA form, the CDR3 reads TGTGCCAGCAGCTTAGCGGAGATGAACACTGAAGCTTTCTTT.

This clone was seen only once. In DNA, the CDR3 is TGTGCCAGCAGCCCCTACGGGACAGGGCCAAATGAAAAACTGTTTTTT. Protein product: CASSPYGTGPNEKLFF. This chain connects TRBV7-6 to TRBJ1-4; 9 nucleotides line up with TRBD1. Germline V CDR1 and CDR2: SGHVS, FNYEAQ. V was clipped by 5 bases and J by 5 bases; unmatched bases: 9. The CDR3 has 16 residues.

This clone occurred once. The V call is TRBV6-5, the J call TRBJ1-4; unclear D gene. CDR3 length: 11 residues. The V gene's germline CDR1 is MNHEY and CDR2 SVGAGI. The V end lost 8 bases, the J end lost 2 bases, and 3 bases lay between the germline ends. The CDR3 coding sequence is TGTGCCAGCCTGACTAATGAAAAACTGTTTTTT. This codes for CASLTNEKLFF.